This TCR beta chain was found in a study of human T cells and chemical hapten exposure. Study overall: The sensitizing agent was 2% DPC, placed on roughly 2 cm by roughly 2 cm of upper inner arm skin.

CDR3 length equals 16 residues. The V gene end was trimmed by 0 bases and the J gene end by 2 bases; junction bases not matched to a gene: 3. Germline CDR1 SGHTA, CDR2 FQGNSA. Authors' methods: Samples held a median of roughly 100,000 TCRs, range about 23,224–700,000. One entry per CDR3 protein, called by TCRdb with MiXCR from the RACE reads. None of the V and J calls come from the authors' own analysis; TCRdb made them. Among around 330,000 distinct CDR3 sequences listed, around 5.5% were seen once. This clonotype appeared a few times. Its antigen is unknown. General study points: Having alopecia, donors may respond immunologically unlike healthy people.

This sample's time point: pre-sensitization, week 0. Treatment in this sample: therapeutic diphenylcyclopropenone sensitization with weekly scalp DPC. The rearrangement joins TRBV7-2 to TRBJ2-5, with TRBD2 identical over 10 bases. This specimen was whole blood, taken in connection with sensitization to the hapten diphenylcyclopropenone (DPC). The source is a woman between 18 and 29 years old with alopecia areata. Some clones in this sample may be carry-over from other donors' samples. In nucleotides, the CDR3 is TGTGCCAGCAGCTTAGCTAGCGGGGGGATGCAAGAGACCCAGTACTTC. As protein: CASSLASGGMQETQYF. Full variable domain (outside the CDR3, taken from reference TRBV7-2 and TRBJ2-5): GAGVSQSPSNKVTEKGKDVELRCDPISGHTALYWYRQSLGQGLEFLIYFQGNSAPDKSGLPSDRFSAERTGGSVSTLTIQRTQQEDSAVYLCASSLASGGMQETQYFGPGTRLLVL.